This T cell receptor (beta chain) came from a study of blood T cell repertoires in COVID-19. The authors' processing: By means of reference gene primer amplification, nucleated cell counts were estimated. Sequenced by immunoSEQ multiplex PCR; TCRdb stores in-frame clones only, minus some. D and trimming were read from the DNA, whereas the V and J calls and clone size are those reported in that table. Here the sample spans 100,000 to 150,000 clones, around 74% being singletons. CDR3 length equals 20 residues. Looked up from germline, CDR1 is SGHVS and CDR2 is FQNEAQ. V lost 5 bases, J lost 6 bases, and 22 bases stayed unmatched.

J is TRBJ2-1 and V is TRBV7-8; TRBD2 matches 10 bases. What was sequenced was peripheral blood. The TCR was taken from an elderly man with COVID-19, enrolled during active disease. The chain's CDR3 is CASSALLWEREGMWTNEQFF. The CDR3 nucleotides read TGTGCCAGCAGCGCCCTTCTTTGGGAGCGGGAGGGCATGTGGACCAATGAGCAGTTCTTC.